Below are 14 T cell receptor beta chains sequenced from a single sample in a study of T cells in Graves' hyperthyroidism and ophthalmopathy. Amplified TCR beta CDR3 regions came from RNA transcripts. A set of HTBI primers served as the primers for a first-round RT-PCR of the TCR CDR3. One entry per CDR3 protein results from TCRdb running MiXCR on the multiplex PCR reads. The sample shows a few hundred thousand distinct CDR3 sequences, under 60% of them seen only once. Sequencing was performed on peripheral blood or thyroid tissue (not recorded which). The receptors originated from a woman aged 18-35 years with Graves' hyperthyroidism.

This chain links TRBV7-9 with TRBJ1-5; perhaps TRBD1 as D (5 bases). CDR3 size: 15 residues. Germline V gene data show CDR1 as SEHNR and CDR2 as FQNEAQ (reference sequence). With 5 bases removed from V and 0 bases from J, the gap between germline ends came to 11 bases. The CDR3 coding sequence is TGTGCCAGCAGCACCAGGGCCAGTAGCAATCAGCCCCAGCATTTT. As protein: CASSTRASSNQPQHF.

J is TRBJ1-4 and V is TRBV2; possibly TRBD1 for D (6 bases). The length of the CDR3 is 13 residues. Trimming took 5 bases from V and 6 from J, leaving 10 bases between them. CDR1 is SNHLY and CDR2 is FYNNEI in the germline V gene. CDR3 in DNA: TGTGCCAGCAGTCACAGGGATTATGAAAAACTGTTTTTT. Its translation is CASSHRDYEKLFF.

This clonotype was counted at least ten times. This chain joins TRBV5-1 and TRBJ1-1; maybe TRBD1 (5 bases). The CDR3 spans 14 residues. The germline V and J ends were trimmed by 3 bases and 5 bases, with 14 bases remaining between them. Germline CDR1 reads SGHRS; CDR2 reads YFSETQ. CDR3 DNA: TGCGCCAGCAGCTCGGTTCCCCAGGGAACTGAAGCTTTCTTT. Its protein is CASSSVPQGTEAFF.

The J gene is TRBJ2-7, the V gene TRBV29-1; TRBD2 matches at 10 bases. The CDR3 has 14 residues. J lost 6 bases, V lost 6 bases, and 11 bases had no gene match. Germline-derived CDR1 and CDR2 are SQVTM and ANQGSEA. The DNA of the CDR3 is TGCAGCGTCAGATCTGGGACTAGCGTTACCGAGCAGTACTTC. Encoded protein: CSVRSGTSVTEQYF.

The V gene is TRBV7-9, the J gene TRBJ2-3; D perhaps matches TRBD1 (5 bases). The V end lost 2 bases, the J end lost 2 bases, and 11 bases lay between the germline ends. Germline V gene sequence: CDR1 SEHNR, CDR2 FQNEAQ (reference sequence). CDR3 length equals 15 residues. The CDR3 protein is CASSLQGAFTDTQYF. The CDR3 coding sequence is TGTGCCAGCAGCTTACAGGGTGCTTTCACAGATACGCAGTATTTT. Full variable domain (outside the CDR3, taken from reference TRBV7-9 and TRBJ2-3): DTGVSQNPRHKITKRGQNVTFRCDPISEHNRLYWYRQTLGQGPEFLTYFQNEAQLEKSRLLSDRFSAERPKGSFSTLEIQRTEQGDSAMYLCASSLQGAFTDTQYFGPGTRLTVL.

At least ten counts were recorded for this clonotype. The chain recombines TRBV4-2 with TRBJ2-5; no clear D gene. The CDR3 covers 15 residues. Trimming shortened V by 1 base and J by 5 bases, and 14 bases separated the two germline ends. Germline CDR1 is LGHNA and CDR2 is YNFKEQ. The CDR3 region is CASSQASTHPETQYF. The CDR3 coding sequence is TGTGCCAGCAGCCAAGCTTCGACGCATCCGGAGACCCAGTACTTC.

As to this clonotype: Sequence at one end of the junction differs from germline and may be a read error. The V call is TRBV2, the J call TRBJ1-1; possible D gene TRBD1, 6 bases. The CDR3 length is 13 residues. Germline loops: CDR1 SNHLY, CDR2 FYNNEI. CDR3 nucleotides: TGTGCCGGCAACAGGGCGGGAAACACTGAAACTTTCTTT. As protein: CAGNRAGNTETFF.

Comment on this clonotype: Without the conserved terminal phenylalanine or tryptophan, this CDR3 likely stems from a read error. The chain employs TRBV29-1 and TRBJ2-7; unclear D gene. The germline V and J ends were trimmed by 5 bases and 8 bases, with 13 bases remaining between them. The CDR3 loop spans 11 amino acids. Germline CDR1 SQVTM, CDR2 ANQGSEA. CDR3 sequence reads: CSVLRDPQQYL. In DNA, the CDR3 is TGCAGCGTTCTCCGTGATCCGCAGCAGTACCTC.

This clonotype was recorded at least ten times. This chain joins TRBV7-2 and TRBJ1-2, with a possible D match to TRBD1 (6 bases). Deletions cut 4 bases from V and 6 bases from J, with 12 bases between. The CDR3 covers 13 residues. Germline lookup yields CDR1 SGHTA and CDR2 FQGNSA. The CDR3 DNA follows: TGTGCCAGCAGCTCACTACAGGGTCATGGCTACACCTTC. Residues: CASSSLQGHGYTF.

This clonotype was observed at least ten times. The junction shows a germline mismatch at one end, possibly a read error. V and J are TRBV2 and TRBJ1-1; no definite D call. The CDR3 consists of 14 residues. The germline V gene has CDR1 SNHLY and CDR2 FYNNEI. In DNA, the CDR3 is TGTGCCAGTCAGGTGGTGGGCTTTAACATTGAAGCTTTCTTT. This encodes CASQVVGFNIEAFF.

On this clonotype: This could be a read error, since a much larger clone is one nucleotide away. The conserved phenylalanine or tryptophan is not found at the CDR3 terminus, so this likely reflects a read error. This chain uses TRBV2 with TRBJ2-7; perhaps TRBD1 as D (6 bases). This CDR3 has 15 amino acids. From germline, CDR1 is SNHLY and CDR2 FYNNEI. Deletions cut 5 bases from V and 3 bases from J, with 17 bases between. The CDR3 loop is CASSSNRDTIYEQYL. The CDR3 region has the DNA TGTGCCAGCAGTTCGAACCGGGACACGATCTACGAGCAGTACCTC.

On this clonotype itself: Likely a read error: the CDR3 ends without its conserved phenylalanine or tryptophan. V usage is TRBV29-1 and J usage is TRBJ1-5; TRBD1 matches at 8 bases. The germline V gene has CDR1 SQVTM and CDR2 ANQGSEA. After removal of 7 bases from V and 0 bases from J, the junction contained 2 bases not matched to a gene. The CDR3 is 13 amino acids. The CDR3: CSAQGGSNQPQHL. The CDR3 coding sequence is TGCAGCGCACAGGGGGGTAGCAATCAGCCCCAGCATCTT.

This chain links TRBV5-6 with TRBJ1-3; no clear D gene. The CDR3 contains 13 residues. Germline-derived CDR1 and CDR2 are SGHDT and YYEEEE. Trimming removed 0 bases from V and 7 bases from J, with 8 bases in between. The CDR3 nucleotides are TGTGCCAGCAGCTTGGGCCAACTCAACACCATATATTTT. Residues: CASSLGQLNTIYF.

This chain joins TRBV10-3 and TRBJ2-5; no clear D. CDR1 is ENHRY and CDR2 is SYGVKD in the germline V gene. The CDR3 totals 14 residues. In DNA form, the CDR3 reads TGTACCTGGAACGCCGGGTCGAGGCGCGGGACCCAGTACTTC. This sequence encodes CTWNAGSRRGTQYF.